These T cell receptor beta chains were read from a single sample in a study of glioma-infiltrating T cells. TCRdb processed the multiplex PCR reads anew with MiXCR; each CDR3 protein has one entry. The sample holds more than 350,000 distinct CDR3 sequences, around 45% seen once. Material: glioma tissue, nonneoplastic brain tissue, or PBMCs (not recorded which). The receptor source for this set is a human donor with low-grade glioma or glioblastoma, undergoing nonglioma brain surgery, or in good health (not recorded which). The CDR3 runs from the conserved cysteine through the conserved F or W. The order of the fields is V gene, clone size, D gene, J gene, CDR3 protein, CDR3 DNA. The D gene is left open where the match is weak. Size is stated for part of the rows, as once, few or many counts, or as a class when the clone is expanded.

>TRBV4-1|NA|TRBD1|TRBJ1-2
CASSRGDSLNYGYTF
TGCGCCAGCAGCCGGGGGGACAGCCTTAACTATGGCTACACCTTC
>TRBV29-1|NA|NA|TRBJ2-7
CRVEYSGGNEQYF
TGCAGAGTTGAATATTCCGGGGGCAACGAGCAGTACTTC
>TRBV15|few|NA|TRBJ2-2
CATGRTANTGELFF
TGTGCCACCGGCCGGACAGCGAACACCGGGGAGCTGTTTTTT
>TRBV7-8|many|TRBD2|TRBJ2-3
CASSLRLAGTTDTQYF
TGTGCCAGCAGCTTAAGACTAGCGGGCACCACAGATACGCAGTATTTT
>TRBV20-1|NA|NA|TRBJ2-1
CSARGRTSSYNEQFF
TGCAGTGCTAGAGGGCGCACGAGCTCCTACAATGAGCAGTTCTTC
>TRBV7-6|NA|NA|TRBJ2-7
CASSLQIEGRQYF
TGTGCCAGCAGCTTACAGATTGAGGGGAGGCAGTACTTC
>TRBV4-1|NA|TRBD1|TRBJ2-1
CASRPWATSRGLDNEEFF
TGCGCCAGCAGACCGTGGGCGACGAGCAGGGGGTTGGACAATGAGGAGTTCTTC
>TRBV2|few|NA|TRBJ2-1
CASSLPRGHNEQFF
TGTGCCAGCAGTCTTCCCCGTGGGCACAATGAGCAGTTCTTC
>TRBV6-1|NA|TRBD1|TRBJ2-4
CASSKNQGAPDIQYF
TGTGCCAGCAGTAAAAATCAGGGGGCGCCGGACATTCAGTACTTC
>TRBV5-1|NA|TRBD2|TRBJ2-3
CASSPGAGSTDTQYF
TGCGCCAGCAGCCCCGGAGCGGGAAGCACAGATACGCAGTATTTT